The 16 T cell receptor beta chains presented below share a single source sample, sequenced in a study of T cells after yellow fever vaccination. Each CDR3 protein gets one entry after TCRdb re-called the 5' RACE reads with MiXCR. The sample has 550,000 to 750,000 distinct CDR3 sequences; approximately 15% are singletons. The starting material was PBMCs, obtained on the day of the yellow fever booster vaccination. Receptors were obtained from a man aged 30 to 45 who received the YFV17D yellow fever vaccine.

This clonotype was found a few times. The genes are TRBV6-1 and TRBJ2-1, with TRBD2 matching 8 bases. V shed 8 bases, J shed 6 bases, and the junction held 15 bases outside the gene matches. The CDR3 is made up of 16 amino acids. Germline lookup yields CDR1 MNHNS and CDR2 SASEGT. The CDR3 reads CASAKRLREALNEQFF. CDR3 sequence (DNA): TGTGCCAGCGCCAAGAGGTTGCGGGAGGCCCTCAATGAGCAGTTCTTC.

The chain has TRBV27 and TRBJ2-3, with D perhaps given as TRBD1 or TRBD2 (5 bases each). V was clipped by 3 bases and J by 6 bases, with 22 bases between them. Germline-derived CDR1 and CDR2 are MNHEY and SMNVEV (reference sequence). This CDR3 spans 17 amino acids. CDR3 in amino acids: CASSFTFGALRGDTQYF. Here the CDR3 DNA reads TGTGCCAGCAGTTTTACCTTTGGGGCCCTACGGGGTGATACGCAGTATTTT.

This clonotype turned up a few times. The chain's CDR3 is CASQTGHNEQFF. The CDR3 nucleotides are TGTGCCAGTCAAACAGGACACAATGAGCAGTTCTTC. The chain recombines TRBV6-5 with TRBJ2-1; D perhaps matches TRBD1 (5 bases). V lost 9 bases and J lost 5, with 11 bases in between. The germline gives CDR1 MNHEY, CDR2 SVGAGI. There are 12 residues in the CDR3.

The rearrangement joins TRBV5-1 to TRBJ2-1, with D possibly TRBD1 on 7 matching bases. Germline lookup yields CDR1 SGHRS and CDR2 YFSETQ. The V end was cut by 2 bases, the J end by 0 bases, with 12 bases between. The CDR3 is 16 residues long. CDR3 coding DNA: TGCGCCAGCAGCTTAGGAGGGGACAGCTCCTACAATGAGCAGTTCTTC. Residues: CASSLGGDSSYNEQFF.

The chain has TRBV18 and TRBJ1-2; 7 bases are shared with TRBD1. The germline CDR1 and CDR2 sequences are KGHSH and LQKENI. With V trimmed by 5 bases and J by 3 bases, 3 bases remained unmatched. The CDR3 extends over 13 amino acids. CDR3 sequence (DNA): TGTGCCAGCTCAACAGGGGTGGACTATGGCTACACCTTC. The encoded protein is CASSTGVDYGYTF.

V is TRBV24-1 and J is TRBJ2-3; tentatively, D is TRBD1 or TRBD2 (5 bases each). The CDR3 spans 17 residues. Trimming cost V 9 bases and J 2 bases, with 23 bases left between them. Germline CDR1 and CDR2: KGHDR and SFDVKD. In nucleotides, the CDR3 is TGTGCCACCTCCGGGACCCCGGATGCGGGCGCCACAGATACGCAGTATTTT. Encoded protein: CATSGTPDAGATDTQYF.

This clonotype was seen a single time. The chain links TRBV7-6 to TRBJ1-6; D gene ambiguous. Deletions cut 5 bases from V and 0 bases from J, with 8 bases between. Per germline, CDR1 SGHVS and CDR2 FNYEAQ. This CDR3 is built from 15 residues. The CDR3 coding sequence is TGTGCCAGCAGCCCCAGGTCCTCCTATAATTCACCCCTCCACTTT. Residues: CASSPRSSYNSPLHF. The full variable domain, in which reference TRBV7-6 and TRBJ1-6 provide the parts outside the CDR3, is GAGVSQSPRYKVTKRGQDVALRCDPISGHVSLYWYRQALGQGPEFLTYFNYEAQQDKSGLPNDRFSAERPEGSISTLTIQRTEQRDSAMYRCASSPRSSYNSPLHFGNGTRLTVT.

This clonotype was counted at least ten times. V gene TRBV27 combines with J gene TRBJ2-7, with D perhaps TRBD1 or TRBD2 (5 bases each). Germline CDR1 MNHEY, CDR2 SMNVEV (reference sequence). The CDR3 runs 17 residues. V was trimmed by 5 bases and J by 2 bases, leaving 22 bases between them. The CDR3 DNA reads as TGTGCCAGCAGTGCATCTCGCATCGGGGCCTTCCCCTACGAGCAGTACTTC. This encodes CASSASRIGAFPYEQYF.

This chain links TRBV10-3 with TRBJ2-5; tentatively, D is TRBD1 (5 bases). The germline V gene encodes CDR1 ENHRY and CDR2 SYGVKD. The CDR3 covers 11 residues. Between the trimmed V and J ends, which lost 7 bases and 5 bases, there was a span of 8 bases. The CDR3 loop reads CAIKTEETQYF. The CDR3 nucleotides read TGTGCCATCAAGACAGAGGAGACCCAGTACTTC.

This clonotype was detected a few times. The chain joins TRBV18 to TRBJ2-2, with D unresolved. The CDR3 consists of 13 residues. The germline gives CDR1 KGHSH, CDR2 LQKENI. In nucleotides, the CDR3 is TGTGCAGAGAAGGGCCCGAACACCGGGGAGCTGTTTTTT. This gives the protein CAEKGPNTGELFF. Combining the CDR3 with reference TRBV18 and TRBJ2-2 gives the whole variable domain NAGVMQNPRHLVRRRGQEARLRCSPMKGHSHVYWYRQLPEEGLKFMVYLQKENIIDESGMPKERFSAEFPKEGPSILRIQQVVRGDSAAYFCAEKGPNTGELFFGEGSRLTVL.

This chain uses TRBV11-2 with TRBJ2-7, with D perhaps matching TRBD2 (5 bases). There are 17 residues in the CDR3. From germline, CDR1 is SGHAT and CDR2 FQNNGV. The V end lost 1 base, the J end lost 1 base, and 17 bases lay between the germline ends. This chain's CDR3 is CASSLGYTRGRSYEQYF. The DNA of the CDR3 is TGTGCCAGCAGCTTAGGTTACACTCGGGGAAGGTCCTACGAGCAGTACTTC.

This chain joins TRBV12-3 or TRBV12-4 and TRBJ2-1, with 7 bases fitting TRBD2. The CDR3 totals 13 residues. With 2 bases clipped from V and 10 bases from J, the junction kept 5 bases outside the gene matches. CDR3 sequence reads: CASSLRASGEQFF. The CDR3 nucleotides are TGTGCCAGCAGTTTAAGGGCTAGCGGAGAGCAGTTCTTC.

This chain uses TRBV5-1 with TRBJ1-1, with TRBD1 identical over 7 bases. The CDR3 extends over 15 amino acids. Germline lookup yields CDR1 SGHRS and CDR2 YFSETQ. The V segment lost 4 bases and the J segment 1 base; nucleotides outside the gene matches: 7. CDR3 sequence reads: CASSPDGQANTEAFF. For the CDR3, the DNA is TGCGCCAGCAGCCCTGATGGACAGGCGAACACTGAAGCTTTCTTT.

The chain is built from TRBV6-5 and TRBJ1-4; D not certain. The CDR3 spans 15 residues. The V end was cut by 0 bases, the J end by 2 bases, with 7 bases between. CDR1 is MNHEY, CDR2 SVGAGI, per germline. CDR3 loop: CASSYSGRTNEKLFF. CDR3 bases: TGTGCCAGCAGTTACTCGGGGAGGACTAATGAAAAACTGTTTTTT.

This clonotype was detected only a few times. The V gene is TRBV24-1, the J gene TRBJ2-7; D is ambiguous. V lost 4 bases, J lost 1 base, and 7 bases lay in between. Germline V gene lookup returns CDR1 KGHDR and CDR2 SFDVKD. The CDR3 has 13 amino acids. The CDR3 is CATSEPTSYEQYF. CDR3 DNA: TGTGCCACCAGTGAGCCGACTTCCTACGAGCAGTACTTC.

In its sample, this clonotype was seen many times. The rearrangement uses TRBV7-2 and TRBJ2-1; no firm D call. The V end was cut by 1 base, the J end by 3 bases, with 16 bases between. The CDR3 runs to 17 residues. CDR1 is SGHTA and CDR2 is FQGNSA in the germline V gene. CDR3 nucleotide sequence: TGTGCCAGCAGCTTAGTGAGCTATGACGGGCTCTACAATGAGCAGTTCTTC. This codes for CASSLVSYDGLYNEQFF. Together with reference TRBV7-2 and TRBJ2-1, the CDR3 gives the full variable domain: GAGVSQSPSNKVTEKGKDVELRCDPISGHTALYWYRQSLGQGLEFLIYFQGNSAPDKSGLPSDRFSAERTGGSVSTLTIQRTQQEDSAVYLCASSLVSYDGLYNEQFFGPGTRLTVL.